These T cell receptor beta chains were read from a single sample in a study of PD-1 blockade in classical Hodgkin lymphoma. Using immunoSEQ multiplex PCR, the repertoire was profiled, and TCRdb retains in-frame clones only, with some absent. The sample yields some 30,000 clones, around 81% seen once. The sample was peripheral blood mononuclear cells (PBMCs), taken before the fourth cycle of nivolumab. Source of these receptors: a human donor with classical Hodgkin lymphoma. Both conserved end residues are part of each CDR3. The order of the fields is V gene, J gene, clone size, D gene, CDR3 DNA, CDR3 protein. The D gene is left open where the match is weak. Size is stated for part of the rows, as once, few or many counts, or as a class when the clone is expanded.

TRBV7-2	TRBJ2-3	NA	NA	TGTGCCAGCAGCCGGGACTTTGGCACAGATACGCAGTATTTT	CASSRDFGTDTQYF
TRBV28	TRBJ2-4	NA	NA	TGTGCCAGCAGTTTAGAGACCCCAAACATTCAGTACTTC	CASSLETPNIQYF
TRBV11-2	TRBJ1-2	NA	TRBD1	TGTGCCAGCAGCTCGACAGGGGGCGGAAACTATGGCTACACCTTC	CASSSTGGGNYGYTF
TRBV7-3	TRBJ2-1	NA	TRBD2	TGTGCCAGCGGGGCGGGAGGGACCAATGAGCAGTTCTTC	CASGAGGTNEQFF
TRBV19	TRBJ1-5	few	TRBD1	TGTGCCAGCTCCGGACAGGGAGATCAGCCCCAGCATTTT	CASSGQGDQPQHF
TRBV11-3	TRBJ2-3	NA	TRBD1	TGTGCCAGCAGCCCGTGGGACAGGGGGCAAGATACGCAGTATTTT	CASSPWDRGQDTQYF
TRBV7-2	TRBJ2-2	NA	TRBD2	TGTGCCAGCAGAGGACTAGCGGGCCTTAACACCGGGGAGCTGTTTTTT	CASRGLAGLNTGELFF
TRBV7-2	TRBJ1-1	few	TRBD1	TGTGCCAGCAGCTTAGCCGGGACAGGGGTGAACACTGAAGCTTTCTTT	CASSLAGTGVNTEAFF
TRBV7-9	TRBJ2-3	NA	NA	TGTGCCAGCAGCCTAAAGGGTAGGAGCTTCACAGATACGCAGTATTTT	CASSLKGRSFTDTQYF
TRBV18	TRBJ1-4	NA	NA	TGTGCCAGCTCACCAATAGTGGGGGAGGAACTGTTTTTT	CASSPIVGEELFF
TRBV18	TRBJ1-1	NA	NA	TGTGCCAGCTCACCCGCCGGGACTGAAGCTTTCTTT	CASSPAGTEAFF
TRBV5-6	TRBJ1-4	few	NA	TGTGCCAGCAGCTTCCAGGGACACGAAAAACTGTTTTTT	CASSFQGHEKLFF
TRBV10-1	TRBJ2-2	NA	NA	TGCGCCAGCAGTGAGTCCGTAGGGGACACCGGGGAGCTGTTTTTT	CASSESVGDTGELFF
TRBV19	TRBJ1-2	few	TRBD1	TGTGCCAGTAGGGCTAAGACAGGGAGCTATGGCTACACCTTC	CASRAKTGSYGYTF
TRBV27	TRBJ2-7	NA	TRBD2	TGTGCCAGCAGTCGTCTGACTAGCGGGGCTTACGAGCAGTACTTC	CASSRLTSGAYEQYF
TRBV27	TRBJ2-1	NA	NA	TGTGCCAGCAGTCCCACAGGGAATGAGCAGTTCTTC	CASSPTGNEQFF
TRBV9	TRBJ1-2	NA	TRBD1	TGTGCCAGCAGCACCCCGACAGGGATCTTGATTGGCTACACCTTC	CASSTPTGILIGYTF
TRBV5-4	TRBJ1-1	NA	NA	TGTGCCAGCAGCTTGGATTGGTGGAAGAACACTGAAGCTTTCTTT	CASSLDWWKNTEAFF
TRBV29-1	TRBJ2-1	NA	NA	TGCAGCGTTGTCAAGGGGAGCTCCTACAATGAGCAGTTCTTC	CSVVKGSSYNEQFF
TRBV2	TRBJ1-1	NA	NA	TGTGCCAGCACCATGTTCACTGAAGCTTTCTTT	CASTMFTEAFF
TRBV2	TRBJ2-3	NA	NA	TGTGCCAGCAAAGGGTCAGATACGCAGTATTTT	CASKGSDTQYF
TRBV5-1	TRBJ2-1	NA	NA	TGCGCCAGCAGCTTCGGGGACTACAGGGTCAATGAGCAGTTCTTC	CASSFGDYRVNEQFF
TRBV4-1	TRBJ2-1	NA	NA	TGCGCCAGCAGCTCGGGCAGCGGACGCTCCTACAATGAGCAGTTCTTC	CASSSGSGRSYNEQFF
TRBV2	TRBJ1-2	NA	NA	TGTGCCAGCAGGGGACTACGAGGGTATGGCTACACCTTC	CASRGLRGYGYTF
TRBV4-1	TRBJ2-5	NA	TRBD2	TGCGCCAGCAGCCTCGGGACTAGCGGCTCGGGTGAGACCCAGTACTTC	CASSLGTSGSGETQYF
TRBV9	TRBJ2-5	NA	NA	TGTGCCAGCAGCTCAAGAGAGACAGGATTTCAAGAGACCCAGTACTTC	CASSSRETGFQETQYF
TRBV5-1	TRBJ1-2	NA	TRBD1	TGCGCCAGCAGCTGGACAGGGAAAGGAGGAAGCCATGGCTACACCTTC	CASSWTGKGGSHGYTF
TRBV4-1	TRBJ1-5	NA	TRBD1	TGCGCCAGCAGCCGGGGACAGATAAATCAGCCCCAGCATTTT	CASSRGQINQPQHF
TRBV5-4	TRBJ2-3	NA	NA	TGTGCCAGCAGCTTTACTCTAGATACGCAGTATTTT	CASSFTLDTQYF
TRBV4-1	TRBJ2-7	NA	TRBD2	TGCGCCAGCAGCCAAGATCGCGGGAGGCCATACGAGCAGTACTTC	CASSQDRGRPYEQYF
TRBV7-2	TRBJ2-7	NA	TRBD1	TGTGCCAGCAGCTCTTCGACAGGGTCCTACGAGCAGTACTTC	CASSSSTGSYEQYF
TRBV7-3	TRBJ2-5	NA	NA	TGTGCCAGCAGCTCGGCAAAGACCCAGTACTTC	CASSSAKTQYF
TRBV10-2	TRBJ1-3	NA	NA	TGCGCCAGCAGTGAGTCGACGGAAGGAAACACCATATATTTT	CASSESTEGNTIYF
TRBV5-1	TRBJ1-1	NA	NA	TGCGCCAGCAGCCTGGGACATGTCGGGGACACTGAAGCTTTCTTT	CASSLGHVGDTEAFF
TRBV10-2	TRBJ2-7	NA	TRBD1	TGCGCCAGCAGTCACGGGACAGACTTCTACGAGCAGTACTTC	CASSHGTDFYEQYF
TRBV5-6	TRBJ2-1	NA	NA	TGTGCCAGCAGCTTCCGGGTGGATGGGAGAGCTAATGAGCAGTTCTTC	CASSFRVDGRANEQFF
TRBV7-6	TRBJ1-5	NA	NA	TGTGCCAGCAGCCCCCGTGGAGGTATTGATCAGCCCCAGCATTTT	CASSPRGGIDQPQHF
TRBV9	TRBJ2-2	NA	NA	TGTGCCAGCAGCGTAACAGCCGAAGTGGCCGGGGAGCTGTTTTTT	CASSVTAEVAGELFF
TRBV5-6	TRBJ2-1	NA	NA	TGTGCCAGCAGCTTGGGCCTTAGTGAGCAGTTCTTC	CASSLGLSEQFF